Each of the 5 T cell receptor beta chains below was sequenced from the same sample in a study of OX40 agonist ivuxolimab in advanced cancers. Libraries were prepared by immunoSEQ multiplex PCR; TCRdb keeps only in-frame clonotypes and omits some of them. This table has under 70,000 clones, more than 85% appearing once. This material consisted of CD4+ or CD8+ T cells sorted from blood, taken in a trial of the OX40 agonist ivuxolimab. Every receptor here comes from an adult with an advanced solid tumor such as melanoma, head and neck, liver or kidney cancer.

The rearrangement links TRBV5-6 to TRBJ2-3; D remains ambiguous. The CDR3 length is 13 residues. Trimming pared 2 bases from V and 4 bases from J, leaving 8 bases between. Per germline, CDR1 SGHDT and CDR2 YYEEEE. The CDR3 sequence is CASSFSESDTQYF. The DNA for the CDR3 is TGTGCCAGCAGCTTTAGTGAATCAGATACGCAGTATTTT.

The chain carries TRBV4-1 and TRBJ2-7, with D tentatively TRBD1 (6 bases). V was pared by 2 bases and J by 4 bases, with 18 bases between. Germline assignment: CDR1 MGHRA and CDR2 YSYEKL. The CDR3 spans 16 residues. CDR3 sequence: CASSQSSKRTEYEQYF. The CDR3 DNA reads TGCGCCAGCAGCCAATCATCTAAGAGGACAGAGTACGAGCAGTACTTC.

This chain joins TRBV30 and TRBJ2-1; 9 positions agree with TRBD1. The CDR3 covers 16 residues. V gave up 0 bases and J gave up 9 bases; unmatched junction bases: 12. CDR1 and CDR2 (germline): GTSNPN, SVGIG (reference sequence). This CDR3 is CAWSVRGQGALVEQFF. The DNA of the CDR3 is TGTGCCTGGAGTGTAAGGGGACAGGGTGCTTTGGTTGAGCAGTTCTTC.

The chain combines TRBV27 with TRBJ2-7, with 11 bases identical to TRBD1. The CDR3 is made up of 13 amino acids. After removal of 4 bases from V and 6 bases from J, the junction contained 2 bases not matched to a gene. Per the germline V gene, CDR1 is MNHEY and CDR2 is SMNVEV (reference sequence). The CDR3 here is CASSSGTGGEQYF. DNA of the CDR3: TGTGCCAGCAGTTCCGGGACAGGGGGCGAGCAGTACTTC.

The DNA of the CDR3 is TGTGCCAGCAGCTTGGGTGGAAACACCGGGGAGCTGTTTTTT. It encodes CASSLGGNTGELFF. The V call is TRBV5-4, the J call TRBJ2-2; no firm D call. V lost 0 bases and J 2 bases, leaving 5 bases between the germline ends. CDR1 and CDR2 from the germline V gene are SGHNT and YYREEE (reference sequence). The CDR3 sequence is 14 residues long.